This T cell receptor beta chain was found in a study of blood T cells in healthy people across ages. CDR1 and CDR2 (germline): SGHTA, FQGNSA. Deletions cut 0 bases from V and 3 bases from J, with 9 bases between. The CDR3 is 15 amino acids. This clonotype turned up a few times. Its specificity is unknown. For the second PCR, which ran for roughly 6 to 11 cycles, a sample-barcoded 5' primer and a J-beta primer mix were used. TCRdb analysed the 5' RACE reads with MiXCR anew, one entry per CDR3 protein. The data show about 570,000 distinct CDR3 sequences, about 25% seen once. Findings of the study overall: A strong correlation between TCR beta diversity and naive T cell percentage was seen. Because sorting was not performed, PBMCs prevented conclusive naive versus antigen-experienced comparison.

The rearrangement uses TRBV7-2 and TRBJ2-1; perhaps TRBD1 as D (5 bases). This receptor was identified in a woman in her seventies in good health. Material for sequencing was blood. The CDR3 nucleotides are TGTGCCAGCAGCTTAGCGTTGGACAACTACAATGAGCAGTTCTTC. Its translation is CASSLALDNYNEQFF.